Included here is one T cell receptor beta chain sequence, with context. This clone was counted between two and nine times. Its antigen is unknown. No qualities accompany the bases; no much larger clone lies one base away. The entry originates in a study of beta chain features in type 1 diabetes (dated by TCRdb to the late 2010s). Broadly, across the study: No differences in mean age, gender distribution, total cell number or subset yield were found between patients and healthy donors. Whereas all 28 donors provided naive and central memory subsets, regulatory and stem cell-like memory subsets were isolated from just 8 patients and roughly 8 healthy donors. The study compared TCRB repertoires of sorted circulating CD4+ T cell subsets between recently diagnosed type 1 diabetes patients and matched healthy donors. A total of roughly 99 million sorted cells were examined across all samples, and the number of cells per subset was strongly correlated with RNA yield. Study-level results and caveats: Naive, central memory and regulatory TCRB repertoires appeared to be more alike among patients than among healthy donors. Because cDNA rather than genomic DNA was sequenced, highly expressing activated cells could have been over-represented, although no difference in activation and CD3 levels was found between groups. Shorter templates might be favored by PCR, yet because patient and control samples were amplified and corrected together, any such skew would affect both groups equally. Type 1 diabetes patients showed a moderate but significant shortening of TCRB CDR3 length in all four CD4+ subsets. At VDJ recombination sites, patients with type 1 diabetes made fewer insertions and deleted more nucleotides, a pattern implying thymic rearrangement abnormalities. Only small numbers of individuals were included in the HLA sub-analyses, which left unresolved whether HLA type had any influence on TCRB rearrangement.

A single peripheral blood draw of around 100 mL on average was collected from each donor into heparinised tubes. A BD FACSAria II and a panel including CD45RO, CCR7, CD25, CD127, CD95 and CD27 were used to sort naive, central memory, regulatory and stem cell-like memory CD4+ T cells. All sorted populations exceeded 95% purity. PBMCs were separated immediately by Lymphoprep density gradient centrifugation and were stained directly, without being cultured. Samples were stained and sorted in pairs, with one healthy donor and one patient per experiment, so that batch effects were minimized. The entire amount of isolated RNA was reverse transcribed using the High Capacity cDNA Reverse Transcription Kit, so the sequenced TCRB transcripts were expressed ones. Deep immunoSEQ sequencing was applied to naive, central memory and regulatory T cell samples, giving an average of around 4 million total reads per sample. Sorted cells were lysed in RLT buffer and RNA was extracted with DNase-treated RNeasy Micro or Mini kits, depending on cell number. Each cell subset was processed separately to prevent cross-contamination, with patient and healthy donor samples processed together. TCRB sequences were amplified from cDNA with the immunoSEQ multiplex PCR, producing 87-bp fragments spanning the CDR3 region. Amplicons were sequenced on the Illumina HiSeq platform. The source study handled its data this way. PCR bias was computationally corrected using synthetic template baselines, reads within Hamming distance 2 were collapsed, and singletons that could not be merged were discarded. By aligning reads against IMGT, V, D and J genes, CDR3 length, and insertions or deletions at six rearrangement sites were assigned. Within each subset, clonotype counts were normalized to sorted cell number, and only after that were true diversity and Gini coefficients computed with the tcR R package. Repertoire sharing was quantified using the overlap coefficient calculated on TCRB nucleotide sequences. Out-of-frame TCRB sequences from naive cells were analyzed to stand in for the pre-selection repertoire. In its TCRdb copy, this immuneACCESS table keeps in-frame sequences only and misses some clones. Where compared with another copy, unresolved V genes explain less than half of these, and the others have no known cause. That table gives V, J and clone size, and the DNA gave D and trimming. The sample records 300,000 or so clones, around an eighth of which are singletons. Over 0.014% of the sample lies in the top ten.

Trimming leaves V shorter by 1 base and J shorter by 11 bases, with the junction holding 4 bases beyond the gene matches. The CDR1 and CDR2 encoded by the germline V gene are SGHAT and FQNNGV. From the cysteine up to the phenylalanine, the CDR3 has a length of 15 residues. The kept DNA is CDR3 alone, 45 bases in frame from the first base. Sample: naive CD4+ T cells from blood. Taken with the paper, the label for cell subset or site translates to: true naive CD4+ T cells. The chain couples TRBV11-2 to TRBJ2-4; 14 of the junction bases match TRBD2. The sequence came from a young woman with type 1 diabetes. The CDR3: CASSLGGLAGVVQYF. The DNA sequence follows: TGTGCCAGCAGCTTAGGGGGACTAGCGGGAGTGGTTCAGTACTTC.